The 9 T cell receptor beta chains in this list originate from one sample, sequenced in a study of STAT5B mutations in CD4+ large granular lymphocyte leukemia. Here immunoSEQ multiplex PCR was the method, and the copy in TCRdb shows in-frame clones only, minus some. The data show 30,000 to 40,000 clones, approximately 85% seen once. The sequencing input was CD4+ T cells from blood buffy coats. Source of these receptors: a human donor in good health.

This chain connects TRBV5-4 to TRBJ2-7; TRBD2 agrees at 7 bases. The J segment lost 0 bases and the V segment lost 3 bases, leaving 6 bases of the junction unmatched. Germline CDR1 SGHNT, CDR2 YYREEE (reference sequence). This CDR3 contains 15 residues. In DNA form, the CDR3 reads TGTGCCAGCAGCTACCCGGGGGGAACCTCCTACGAGCAGTACTTC. This codes for CASSYPGGTSYEQYF.

This clone appeared a single time. The chain couples TRBV19 to TRBJ2-7; TRBD1 aligns across 8 bases. With V trimmed by 8 bases and J by 7 bases, 7 bases remained unmatched. The CDR3 runs to 12 residues. From germline, CDR1 is LNHDA and CDR2 SQIVND (reference sequence). The CDR3 spells CASRTGSGEQYF. The CDR3 nucleotides read TGTGCCAGTCGGACAGGGTCGGGGGAGCAGTACTTC. Based on the CDR3 plus reference TRBV19 and TRBJ2-7, the full variable domain is DGGITQSPKYLFRKEGQNVTLSCEQNLNHDAMYWYRQDPGQGLRLIYYSQIVNDFQKGDIAEGYSVSREKKESFPLTVTSAQKNPTAFYLCASRTGSGEQYFGPGTRLTVT.

The V and J genes are TRBV19 and TRBJ1-3; the D gene is possibly TRBD1 (6 bases). The CDR3 contains 16 residues. CDR1 and CDR2 (germline): LNHDA, SQIVND (reference sequence). The V end lost 6 bases, the J end lost 3 bases, and 18 bases lay between the germline ends. The CDR3 here is CASRIGGGGDGNTIYF. The CDR3, as DNA: TGTGCCAGTAGAATCGGTGGGGGCGGTGATGGAAACACCATATATTTT.

The chain employs TRBV6-6 and TRBJ1-1; tentative D call: TRBD1 (5 bases). The germline CDR1 and CDR2 sequences are MNHNY and SVGAGI (reference sequence). Deletions cut 7 bases from V and 1 base from J, with 10 bases between. This CDR3 region has 13 residues. The CDR3 region is CASKIGTNTEAFF. The CDR3, as DNA: TGTGCCAGCAAGATCGGGACGAACACTGAAGCTTTCTTT.

The chain links TRBV10-3 to TRBJ2-7; 9 bases agree with TRBD1. The CDR3 contains 14 residues. With 7 bases clipped from V and 3 bases from J, the junction kept 7 bases outside the gene matches. Germline assignment: CDR1 ENHRY and CDR2 SYGVKD. The CDR3 loop reads CAITEQGAGYEQYF. CDR3 bases: TGTGCCATCACCGAACAGGGGGCGGGCTACGAGCAGTACTTC.

The chain carries TRBV5-8 and TRBJ2-3; D gene uncertain. Trimming took 2 bases from V and 6 from J, leaving 13 bases between them. The germline V gene encodes CDR1 SGHTS and CDR2 YDEGEE. CDR3 length: 14 amino acids. CDR3 DNA sequence: TGTGCCAGCAGCTTTTGGGCCCTCCGGGATACGCAGTATTTT. Its protein is CASSFWALRDTQYF. Full variable domain (remainder filled in from reference TRBV5-8 and TRBJ2-3): EAGVTQSPTHLIKTRGQQATLRCSPISGHTSVYWYQQALGLGLQFLLWYDEGEERNRGNFPPRFSGRQFPNYSSELNVNALELEDSALYLCASSFWALRDTQYFGPGTRLTVL.

The V gene is TRBV7-9, the J gene TRBJ2-2, with 7 bases fitting TRBD1. Unmatched junction bases numbered 1, after V lost 3 bases and J lost 0 bases. CDR1 is SEHNR and CDR2 is FQNEAQ in the germline V gene (reference sequence). The CDR3 is 15 amino acids. CDR3: CASSLGQSNTGELFF. The CDR3, as DNA: TGTGCCAGCAGCTTGGGACAGTCGAACACCGGGGAGCTGTTTTTT.

The rearrangement joins TRBV5-1 to TRBJ2-5; the match to TRBD2 covers 9 bases. Unmatched junction bases numbered 2, after V lost 1 base and J lost 4 bases. From germline, CDR1 is SGHRS and CDR2 YFSETQ. This CDR3 contains 14 residues. The CDR3 protein is CASSLSLAGETQYF. Written as DNA, the CDR3 is TGCGCCAGCAGCTTGTCACTAGCGGGAGAGACCCAGTACTTC.

This clone was seen just once. This specimen includes other DNA sequences encoding the same CDR3. This sequence joins TRBV5-1 and TRBJ2-5; D not resolved. The germline CDR1 and CDR2 sequences are SGHRS and YFSETQ. The V gene lost 2 bases and the J gene lost 2 bases, with 7 bases spanning the gap. The CDR3 spans 13 residues. This chain's CDR3 is CASSFGGQETQYF. CDR3 nucleotides: TGCGCCAGCAGCTTCGGCGGACAAGAGACCCAGTACTTC.